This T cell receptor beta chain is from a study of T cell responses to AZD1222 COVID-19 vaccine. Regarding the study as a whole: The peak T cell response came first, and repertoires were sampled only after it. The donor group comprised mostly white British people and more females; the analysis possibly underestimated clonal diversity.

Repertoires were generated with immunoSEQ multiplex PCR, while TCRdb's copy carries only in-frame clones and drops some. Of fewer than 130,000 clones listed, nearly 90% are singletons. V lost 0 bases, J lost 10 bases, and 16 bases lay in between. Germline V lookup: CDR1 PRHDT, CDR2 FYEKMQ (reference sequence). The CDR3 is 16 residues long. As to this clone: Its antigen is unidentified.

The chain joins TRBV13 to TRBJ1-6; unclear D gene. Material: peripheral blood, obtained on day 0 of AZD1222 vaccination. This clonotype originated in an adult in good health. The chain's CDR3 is CASSLGGSGAGSPLHF. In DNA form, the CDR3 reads TGTGCCAGCAGCTTAGGGGGTTCGGGTGCGGGGTCACCCCTCCACTTT.